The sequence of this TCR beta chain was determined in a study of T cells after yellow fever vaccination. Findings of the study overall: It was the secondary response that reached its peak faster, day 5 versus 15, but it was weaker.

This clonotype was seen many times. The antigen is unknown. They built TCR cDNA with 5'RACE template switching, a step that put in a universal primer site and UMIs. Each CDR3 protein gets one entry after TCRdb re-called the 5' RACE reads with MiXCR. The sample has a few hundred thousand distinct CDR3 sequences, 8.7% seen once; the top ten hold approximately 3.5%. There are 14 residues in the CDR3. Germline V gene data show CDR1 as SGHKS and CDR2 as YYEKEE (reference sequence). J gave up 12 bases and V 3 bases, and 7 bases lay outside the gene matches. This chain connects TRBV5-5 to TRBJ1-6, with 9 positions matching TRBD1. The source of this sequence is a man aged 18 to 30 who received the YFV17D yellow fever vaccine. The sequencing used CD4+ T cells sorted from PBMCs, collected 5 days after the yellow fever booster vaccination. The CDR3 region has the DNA TGTGCCAGCAGCTGGATGACAGGGGGGCAACCCCTCCACTTT. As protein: CASSWMTGGQPLHF.